This T cell receptor (beta chain) comes out of a study of blood T cells in healthy people across ages. The individuals who served as donors were healthy Caucasians living in Russia, aged about 6 to 100. PCR was performed a second time for roughly 6 to 12 cycles using a sample-barcoded 5' primer and a J-beta primer mix. Paired-end reads containing CDR3 totaled no fewer than 2.5 million for each sample. Via MiXCR, TCRdb re-called the 5' RACE reads, giving one row per CDR3 protein. The table records about 760,000 distinct CDR3 sequences, roughly 25% of them present only once. Notes on this clonotype: One end of the junction is discordant with germline, which a read error may explain.

CDR1 and CDR2 (germline): SGDLS, YYNGEE. There are 15 residues in the CDR3. These sequences were also reported in another study, on T cells of mothers and their children. That source adds: Every mother supplied over 8 million TCR beta CDR3 reads and every child a few million. TCR recombination output is shaped by thymic selection similarly in related and unrelated pairs.

The chain carries TRBV9 and TRBJ1-2; D is unresolved. The TCR originated in a boy younger than 18 in good health. Material for sequencing was blood. As DNA, the CDR3 is TGCGCCAGCAGCGTAGCTTCAAGGACGAACTATGGCTACACCTTC. This translates into CASSVASRTNYGYTF.